Listed below are T cell receptor beta chains from one sample, sequenced in a study of cytomegalovirus exposure and HLA in healthy donors. Measured with immunoSEQ multiplex PCR; TCRdb has only the in-frame clones, and not every one. The table includes around 170,000 clones, around 80% detected once. Sequenced material: PBMCs. These receptors originate from a man in his forties in good health and CMV-seropositive. The CDR3 runs from the conserved cysteine through the conserved F or W. The order of the fields is clone size, V gene, D gene, J gene, CDR3 protein, CDR3 DNA. D genes are given only for firm matches. Where a row states a size, it is once, few, many or the class of an expanded clone; other rows omit it.

.	TRBV19	TRBD1	TRBJ2-3	CASRKGQGGTDTQYF	TGTGCCAGTCGTAAAGGACAGGGGGGGACAGATACGCAGTATTTT
.	TRBV4-3	TRBD1	TRBJ2-5	CASSHGTGQQETQYF	TGCGCCAGCAGCCACGGGACAGGGCAACAAGAGACCCAGTACTTC
.	TRBV5-1	.	TRBJ1-3	CASSLEGSGNTIYF	TGCGCCAGCAGCTTGGAAGGGAGTGGAAACACCATATATTTT
.	TRBV28	.	TRBJ2-7	CASSLGQGTSYEQYF	TGTGCCAGCAGTTTAGGGCAGGGAACGTCCTACGAGCAGTACTTC
.	TRBV30	.	TRBJ2-3	CAWSQPGGSSTDTQYF	TGTGCCTGGAGCCAACCGGGGGGCTCTAGCACAGATACGCAGTATTTT
.	TRBV7-3	.	TRBJ1-2	CASSLTQGKGYTF	TGTGCCAGCAGCCTGACACAGGGAAAAGGCTACACCTTC
.	TRBV5-1	.	TRBJ2-3	CASSLGGPPTTQYF	TGCGCCAGCAGCTTGGGGGGCCCTCCGACTACGCAGTATTTT
few	TRBV4-1	TRBD2	TRBJ2-3	CASSQETGLAADTQYF	TGCGCCAGCAGCCAAGAAACGGGACTAGCGGCAGATACGCAGTATTTT
.	TRBV19	TRBD1	TRBJ1-1	CASSHRQGRNTEAFF	TGTGCCAGTAGCCACCGACAGGGGCGGAACACTGAAGCTTTCTTT
.	TRBV19	TRBD1	TRBJ2-2	CASSLTGGASGELFF	TGTGCCAGTAGCCTTACAGGGGGCGCATCAGGGGAGCTGTTTTTT
.	TRBV10-2	.	TRBJ1-2	CAITNYGYTF	TGCGCCATAACTAACTATGGCTACACCTTC
.	TRBV9	.	TRBJ2-7	CASSDGLTLLRGEQYF	TGTGCCAGCAGCGACGGACTTACACTCCTACGAGGAGAGCAGTACTTC
.	TRBV6-5	.	TRBJ1-5	CASSFARGNQPQHF	TGTGCCAGCAGTTTCGCCCGAGGCAATCAGCCCCAGCATTTT
.	TRBV5-1	TRBD1	TRBJ2-5	CASSSQGQGNVETQYF	TGCGCCAGCAGCTCCCAAGGACAGGGGAATGTAGAGACCCAGTACTTC
few	TRBV4-3	TRBD2	TRBJ2-5	CASSQDRQLATRETQYF	TGCGCCAGCAGCCAAGATCGGCAACTAGCGACCCGAGAGACCCAGTACTTC
once	TRBV9	TRBD2	TRBJ2-2	CASSVEPSGRFTGELFF	TGTGCCAGCAGCGTAGAGCCTAGCGGGCGATTCACCGGGGAGCTGTTTTTT
.	TRBV4-1	TRBD1	TRBJ1-5	CASSQAAGGYQPQHF	TGCGCCAGCAGCCAAGCAGCAGGGGGCTACCAGCCCCAGCATTTT
.	TRBV2	.	TRBJ2-5	CASSHRDETQYF	TGTGCCAGCAGCCACAGGGATGAGACCCAGTACTTC
.	TRBV9	.	TRBJ2-7	CASSVGPLPKEQYF	TGTGCCAGCAGCGTAGGCCCCCTACCTAAGGAGCAGTACTTC
.	TRBV14	TRBD1	TRBJ2-7	CASSPTGLTYEQYF	TGTGCCAGCAGCCCGACAGGGCTTACCTACGAGCAGTACTTC
.	TRBV19	.	TRBJ1-1	CASSLQFLNTEAFF	TGTGCCAGTAGTTTACAGTTCCTGAACACTGAAGCTTTCTTT
.	TRBV2	.	TRBJ2-1	CASSQQELNSYNEQFF	TGTGCCAGCAGTCAACAGGAACTTAACTCCTACAATGAGCAGTTCTTC
.	TRBV25-1	.	TRBJ1-2	CASSEGGTNYGYTF	TGTGCCAGCAGTGAAGGAGGTACTAACTATGGCTACACCTTC